Presented here are 27 T cell receptor beta chains from one specimen sequenced in a study of identical twins. MiXCR, applied by TCRdb to the 5' RACE reads, yields one record per CDR3 protein. The sample yields about 280,000 distinct CDR3 sequences, under 9% seen once. These data were also filed under a second study, of yellow fever vaccine responses in identical twins.

Sequenced material: memory (CD45RO+) T cells sorted from blood. The receptors were gathered from a woman aged 18-29 years in good health.

This clonotype was detected ten times or more. The J gene is TRBJ1-4, the V gene TRBV10-3; D remains ambiguous. Germline CDR1 reads ENHRY; CDR2 reads SYGVKD. The CDR3 covers 13 residues. Trimming removed 3 bases at V and 7 bases at J, with 9 bases between. CDR3 bases: TGTGCCATCAGTGAAAGGACGGCTGAAAAACTGTTTTTT. Translated, it gives CAISERTAEKLFF.

This clonotype was counted ten times or more. DNA of the CDR3: TGTGCCAGCAGTACGGGCCGAATGGCCGGGGAGCTGTTTTTT. This encodes CASSTGRMAGELFF. The chain carries TRBV27 and TRBJ2-2; D is unresolved. Germline V lookup: CDR1 MNHEY, CDR2 SMNVEV (reference sequence). The CDR3 runs 14 residues. V was pared by 5 bases and J by 6 bases, with 13 bases between.

This clonotype was seen many times. V usage is TRBV12-3 or TRBV12-4 and J usage is TRBJ2-2, with no clear D. The CDR3 extends over 12 amino acids. The V end was cut by 4 bases, the J end by 5 bases, with 5 bases between. The CDR3 here is CASSYETGELFF. In nucleotides, the CDR3 is TGTGCCAGCAGTTATGAAACCGGGGAGCTGTTTTTT.

This chain joins TRBV20-1 and TRBJ1-4, with TRBD1 matching 11 bases. CDR1 DFQATT and CDR2 SNEGSKA come from the germline V gene (reference sequence). V trimming: 6 bases; J trimming: 5 bases; junction bases outside the gene matches: 11. CDR3 length equals 16 residues. The chain's CDR3 is CSAPRTGGGGNEKLFF. The CDR3 DNA sequence: TGCAGTGCCCCCCGGACAGGGGGCGGCGGGAATGAAAAACTGTTTTTT.

The table lists this clonotype with many counts. This chain connects TRBV29-1 to TRBJ1-1; possibly TRBD1 for D (6 bases). Trimming pared 6 bases from V and 1 base from J, leaving 9 bases between. This CDR3 contains 12 residues. Germline V gene data show CDR1 as SQVTM and CDR2 as ANQGSEA. CDR3 region: CSVGHGNTEAFF. As DNA, the CDR3 is TGCAGCGTGGGACATGGGAACACTGAAGCTTTCTTT.

This sequence joins TRBV12-3 or TRBV12-4 and TRBJ1-1; TRBD1 matches at 7 bases. The V gene end was trimmed by 6 bases and the J gene end by 1 base; junction bases not matched to a gene: 5. CDR3 length: 14 residues. The CDR3 DNA reads as TGTGCCAGCAGGACCGGGGACAGGAACACTGAAGCTTTCTTT. Translating gives CASRTGDRNTEAFF.

The chain combines TRBV12-2 with TRBJ2-3; the D call in the table, TRBD1, was not verified against the DNA. TRBV12-2 is termed a pseudogene. This CDR3 region has 15 residues. This CDR3 is CASRFVQGIPDTQYF. The CDR3 DNA sequence: TGTGCAAGTCGCTTTGTGCAGGGTATACCAGATACGCAGTATTTT.

In its sample, this clonotype was seen a few times. This chain uses TRBV7-8 with TRBJ2-1; the match to TRBD2 covers 9 bases. Germline loops: CDR1 SGHVS, CDR2 FQNEAQ. The CDR3 runs to 17 residues. V lost 1 base to trimming and J lost 4 bases; unmatched junction nucleotides: 8. CDR3 region: CASSLGGREGYYNEQFF. In DNA, the CDR3 is TGTGCCAGCAGCTTAGGTGGGCGGGAGGGATATTACAATGAGCAGTTCTTC.

This clonotype was observed at least ten times. V is TRBV7-3 and J is TRBJ2-3, with 7 bases identical to TRBD2. CDR1 is SGHTA and CDR2 is FQGTGA in the germline V gene. CDR3 length: 15 residues. V shed 4 bases and J 2 bases; nucleotides not matched to a gene: 6. The CDR3 region has the DNA TGTGCCAGCAGCTCATCTAGCGGATACACAGATACGCAGTATTTT. It specifies CASSSSSGYTDTQYF.

This clonotype was detected many times. J is TRBJ2-7 and V is TRBV20-1; 7 bases line up with TRBD1. The CDR3 consists of 13 residues. V lost 5 bases, J lost 5 bases, and 9 bases stayed unmatched. Germline CDR1 is DFQATT and CDR2 is SNEGSKA (reference sequence). Written as DNA, the CDR3 is TGCAGTGCTCCGACAGGGAATGAGAACGAGCAGTACTTC. Encoded protein: CSAPTGNENEQYF.

This chain joins TRBV20-1 and TRBJ1-5; 7 bases map to TRBD1. Trimming cost V 6 bases and J 9 bases; bases outside gene matches: 8. This CDR3 comprises 12 residues. The germline V gene encodes CDR1 DFQATT and CDR2 SNEGSKA (reference sequence). CDR3 nucleotide sequence: TGCAGTGCAGGGGACAGCGCTAGGCCCCAGCATTTT. As protein: CSAGDSARPQHF.

This clonotype was picked up a small number of times. The chain recombines TRBV6-1 with TRBJ1-3; the D is unclear. This CDR3 is built from 15 residues. Trimming removed 3 bases at V and 0 bases at J, with 9 bases between. Germline loops: CDR1 MNHNS, CDR2 SASEGT. The CDR3 here is CASSDDPYSGNTIYF. CDR3 in DNA: TGTGCCAGCAGTGATGACCCGTACTCTGGAAACACCATATATTTT.

This clonotype was seen many times. The V and J genes are TRBV7-9 and TRBJ2-3; 8 bases are a match to TRBD1. Germline-derived CDR1 and CDR2 are SEHNR and FQNEAQ (reference sequence). There are 15 residues in the CDR3. V was clipped by 11 bases and J by 5 bases; unmatched bases: 15. Written as DNA, the CDR3 is TGTGCCTCATCCATCATTTCAGGGGGCAGAGATACGCAGTATTTT. It encodes CASSIISGGRDTQYF. The complete variable domain, with remaining parts taken from reference TRBV7-9 and TRBJ2-3, reads DTGVSQNPRHKITKRGQNVTFRCDPISEHNRLYWYRQTLGQGPEFLTYFQNEAQLEKSRLLSDRFSAERPKGSFSTLEIQRTEQGDSAMYLCASSIISGGRDTQYFGPGTRLTVL.

This clonotype was counted a few times. The chain couples TRBV5-1 to TRBJ1-3, with 9 bases matching TRBD1. V was clipped by 2 bases and J by 2 bases; unmatched bases: 8. CDR1 and CDR2 from the germline V gene are SGHRS and YFSETQ. CDR3 length: 17 amino acids. The CDR3 region has the DNA TGCGCCAGCAGCTTCGGTGGGACAGGGCGGACTGGAAACACCATATATTTT. Protein sequence: CASSFGGTGRTGNTIYF.

The genes are TRBV7-3 and TRBJ2-2, with 8 bases that match TRBD1. The CDR3 extends over 17 amino acids. V trimming: 11 bases; J trimming: 5 bases; junction bases outside the gene matches: 19. The germline CDR1 and CDR2 sequences are SGHTA and FQGTGA. The CDR3 region has the DNA TGTGCCTTCAGCAAACTACAGGGGGTGAGGTGGACCGGGGAGCTGTTTTTT. Protein sequence: CAFSKLQGVRWTGELFF. Looking up the rest from reference TRBV7-3 and TRBJ2-2 gives the full variable domain: GAGVSQTPSNKVTEKGKYVELRCDPISGHTALYWYRQSLGQGPEFLIYFQGTGAADDSGLPNDRFFAVRPEGSVSTLKIQRTERGDSAVYLCAFSKLQGVRWTGELFFGEGSRLTVL.

The table lists this clonotype with many counts. The rearrangement uses TRBV3-1 and TRBJ2-1, with 7 bases lining up with TRBD1. This CDR3 has 14 residues. Germline V lookup: CDR1 LGHDT, CDR2 YNNKEL (reference sequence). J gave up 14 bases and V 5 bases, and 15 bases lay outside the gene matches. DNA for the CDR3: TGTGCCAGCAGCTCAACCGACAGGGCTGTCGATAAGTTCTTC. Protein product: CASSSTDRAVDKFF.

The sample holds many counts of this clonotype. The V call is TRBV24-1, the J call TRBJ1-1, with a weak D call TRBD1 (5 bases). The CDR3 extends over 12 amino acids. CDR1 is KGHDR, CDR2 SFDVKD, per germline. V gave up 4 bases and J gave up 9 bases, with 11 bases separating them. The CDR3 nucleotides are TGTGCCACCAGTGAAACCGGGACGAAAGCTTTCTTT. It translates to CATSETGTKAFF.

This clonotype was found many times. The rearrangement links TRBV12-3 or TRBV12-4 to TRBJ2-2; D gene unclear. Between the trimmed V and J ends, which lost 3 bases and 0 bases, there was a span of 5 bases. This CDR3 spans 14 amino acids. The CDR3 bases are TGTGCCAGCAGTTTCGAGTCGAACACCGGGGAGCTGTTTTTT. This gives the protein CASSFESNTGELFF.

Only a few counts were recorded for this clonotype. The rearrangement links TRBV5-1 to TRBJ2-5; 7 positions agree with TRBD2. V was clipped by 4 bases and J by 5 bases; unmatched bases: 14. Germline CDR1 and CDR2: SGHRS and YFSETQ. This CDR3 region has 16 residues. The DNA for the CDR3 is TGCGCCAGCAGCCCGGAGGGGAGGGCCGGGGCTGAGACCCAGTACTTC. Translating gives CASSPEGRAGAETQYF.

V gene TRBV2 combines with J gene TRBJ2-7, with 7 nucleotides matching TRBD1. CDR3 length equals 14 residues. The V gene end was trimmed by 3 bases and the J gene end by 4 bases; junction bases not matched to a gene: 6. Per germline, CDR1 SNHLY and CDR2 FYNNEI. The CDR3 region is CASSDKGAKYEQYV. The CDR3 nucleotides read TGTGCCAGCAGTGATAAGGGGGCAAAGTACGAGCAGTACGTC.

This chain links TRBV2 with TRBJ2-5; 11 bases line up with TRBD1. The CDR3 runs to 15 residues. With 6 bases clipped from V and 2 bases from J, the junction kept 5 bases outside the gene matches. The germline V gene encodes CDR1 SNHLY and CDR2 FYNNEI. CDR3 protein: CASSVDRGRQETQYF. In nucleotides, the CDR3 is TGTGCCAGCAGCGTGGACAGGGGGCGACAAGAGACCCAGTACTTC.

This clonotype has a count of ten or more. The chain combines TRBV21-1 with TRBJ2-5; TRBD1 was called by the table and not checked on the DNA. TRBV21-1 corresponds to a pseudogene. CDR3 size: 14 residues. The DNA of the CDR3 is TGTGCCAGCATCGAGGGGGGTTACCAAGAGACCCAGTACTTC. Its protein product is CASIEGGYQETQYF.

Many counts were recorded for this clonotype. The genes are TRBV12-5 and TRBJ2-1; D is ambiguous. The V end lost 2 bases, the J end lost 8 bases, and 4 bases lay between the germline ends. The germline V gene has CDR1 LGHNT and CDR2 FRNRAP. The CDR3 loop spans 11 amino acids. The CDR3 DNA sequence: TGTGCTAGTGGTTTGTGGGATGAGCAGTTCTTC. This codes for CASGLWDEQFF.

Of note for this clonotype: A much larger clone is a single base away; this may be a read error. The J gene is TRBJ2-1, the V gene TRBV7-9; no firm D call. The CDR3 totals 17 residues. CDR1 SEHNR and CDR2 FQNEAQ come from the germline V gene (reference sequence). CDR3 DNA sequence: TGTGCCGGCAGCTTAGGCTGGGGTTCAGGTCCCCCCAATGAGCAGTTCTTC. It specifies CAGSLGWGSGPPNEQFF.

The V call is TRBV7-2, the J call TRBJ2-3; weak D call: TRBD1 (5 bases). V lost 0 bases to trimming and J lost 14 bases, with 15 bases between them. CDR1 is SGHTA and CDR2 is FQGNSA in the germline V gene. This CDR3 contains 13 residues. The CDR3 spells CASSLAMDRGRYF. The CDR3 coding sequence is TGTGCCAGCAGCTTAGCGATGGATAGGGGCCGGTATTTT.

The chain couples TRBV5-1 to TRBJ1-2; 10 nucleotides match TRBD1. The CDR3 is 14 residues long. V was clipped by 4 bases and J by 4 bases; unmatched bases: 4. Germline-derived CDR1 and CDR2 are SGHRS and YFSETQ. CDR3 DNA: TGCGCCAGCAGCGTCCGGGACAGGGGCTATGGCTACACCTTC. Translation gives CASSVRDRGYGYTF.

This clonotype was recorded many times. This sequence joins TRBV5-1 and TRBJ2-5; 8 bases map to TRBD2. CDR1 and CDR2 from the germline V gene are SGHRS and YFSETQ. The CDR3 loop spans 16 amino acids. V shed 3 bases, J shed 3 bases, and the junction held 10 bases outside the gene matches. CDR3 sequence (DNA): TGCGCCAGCAGCTCTATAGCGGGGTTAGCAAAAGAGACCCAGTACTTC. Translated, it gives CASSSIAGLAKETQYF.